This T cell receptor beta chain was profiled in a study of blood T cell repertoires in COVID-19. The J segment lost 1 base and the V segment lost 9 bases, leaving 8 bases of the junction unmatched. The germline CDR1 and CDR2 sequences are KGHDR and SFDVKD. The CDR3 consists of 15 residues. The table lists this clone with a count of one. TCRdb's copy holds only in-frame clones and misses some; the assay was immunoSEQ multiplex PCR. Of approximately 250,000 clones listed, around 89% were seen once; the top ten hold more than 3.5%. The sequencing sample was made of PBMCs or T cells enriched from blood (not recorded which). This clonotype was obtained from a woman in her twenties or thirties who had recovered from COVID-19. The genes are TRBV24-1 and TRBJ1-2, with 9 bases that match TRBD1. For the CDR3, the DNA is TGTGCCACCCCTCCCCGACAGGGGGATAACTATGGCTACACCTTC. Protein: CATPPRQGDNYGYTF.